The 15 T cell receptor beta chains below all came from one sample that was sequenced in a study of T cell repertoires in cytomegalovirus infection. TCRdb re-called the reads with MiXCR, one entry per CDR3 protein. The sample holds approximately 250,000 distinct CDR3 sequences, 6% to 8% seen once. The sequencing sample was made of PBMCs. These receptors were taken from a human donor in good health (CMV status not recorded). Some clones in this sample may be carry-over from other donors' samples.

This clonotype was seen repeatedly, ten times or more. This chain links TRBV20-1 with TRBJ1-2; 12 bases are a match to TRBD1. Germline assignment: CDR1 DFQATT and CDR2 SNEGSKA (reference sequence). This CDR3 region has 16 residues. The CDR3 nucleotides read TGCAGGATGCTCTCCGGGACAGGGGGCACTAACTATGGCTACACCTTC. This codes for CRMLSGTGGTNYGYTF.

This clonotype has a count of ten or more. The rearrangement uses TRBV7-2 and TRBJ2-2; a possible D gene is TRBD2 (5 bases). Trimming took 4 bases from V and 5 from J, leaving 20 bases between them. This CDR3 has 17 residues. The germline CDR1 and CDR2 sequences are SGHTA and FQGNSA. Written as DNA, the CDR3 is TGTGCCAGCAGCTCGGACTTTGACGCGCCGATAACCGGGGAGCTGTTTTTT. Protein sequence: CASSSDFDAPITGELFF.

This clonotype appeared many times. The chain combines TRBV20-1 with TRBJ1-2, with TRBD1 matching 7 bases. V was pared by 4 bases and J by 2 bases, with 7 bases of the junction left unmatched. This CDR3 has 14 residues. Germline lookup yields CDR1 DFQATT and CDR2 SNEGSKA (reference sequence). CDR3 sequence reads: CSAILGTENYGYTF. For the CDR3, the DNA is TGCAGTGCTATCCTCGGGACAGAGAACTATGGCTACACCTTC.

This clonotype has more than one count but fewer than ten. The chain has TRBV6-5 and TRBJ2-5; TRBD2 matches 8 bases. Germline CDR1 reads MNHEY; CDR2 reads SVGAGI. V lost 3 bases and J lost 5; bases outside the gene matches: 5. This CDR3 is built from 14 residues. CDR3 sequence reads: CASSYRGGRETQYF. The CDR3 DNA reads as TGTGCCAGCAGTTATCGCGGGGGGCGGGAGACCCAGTACTTC.

This clonotype came up many times. The V call is TRBV3-1, the J call TRBJ2-4, with D unclear. CDR3 length: 15 residues. V lost 0 bases and J 4 bases, leaving 10 bases between the germline ends. Germline CDR1 LGHDT, CDR2 YNNKEL (reference sequence). DNA for the CDR3: TGTGCCAGCAGCCAAGATTCCAGCCGTAAAAACATTCAGTACTTC. It specifies CASSQDSSRKNIQYF.

This clonotype was observed many times. The chain is built from TRBV28 and TRBJ1-1; 11 nucleotides line up with TRBD1. Germline V CDR1 and CDR2: MDHEN, SYDVKM. V trimming: 10 bases; J trimming: 5 bases; junction bases outside the gene matches: 3. The CDR3 runs to 12 residues. The CDR3 DNA reads as TGTGCCATCGGGACAGGGGGGACTGAAGCTTTCTTT. This codes for CAIGTGGTEAFF.

CDR3 sequence: CASSPGARRGDADTQYF. The CDR3 DNA reads as TGCGCCAGCAGCCCGGGGGCAAGACGGGGTGACGCAGATACGCAGTATTTT. This chain uses TRBV5-1 with TRBJ2-3; D assignment may be TRBD1 or TRBD2 (6 bases each). Germline loops: CDR1 SGHRS, CDR2 YFSETQ. V was clipped by 4 bases and J by 4 bases, with 22 bases between them. The CDR3 runs 17 residues.

The chain is built from TRBV6-4 and TRBJ2-2; possibly TRBD1 for D (6 bases). Germline V CDR1 and CDR2: MRHNA, SNTAGT. V was shortened by 4 bases and J by 5 bases, with 8 bases between the two germline ends. There are 13 residues in the CDR3. The CDR3 here is CASSGQATGELFF. CDR3 DNA sequence: TGTGCCAGCAGTGGACAGGCAACCGGGGAGCTGTTTTTT.

This clonotype appeared many times. The chain is built from TRBV7-9 and TRBJ2-1, with D possibly being TRBD1 or TRBD2 (5 bases each). V lost 3 bases and J 7 bases, leaving 16 bases between the germline ends. CDR1 and CDR2 from the germline V gene are SEHNR and FQNEAQ (reference sequence). This CDR3 contains 15 residues. The CDR3 spells CASSLRDGPQNEQFF. The CDR3 nucleotides read TGTGCCAGCAGCTTGAGGGACGGTCCCCAGAATGAGCAGTTCTTC. Full variable domain (remainder filled in from reference TRBV7-9 and TRBJ2-1): DTGVSQNPRHKITKRGQNVTFRCDPISEHNRLYWYRQTLGQGPEFLTYFQNEAQLEKSRLLSDRFSAERPKGSFSTLEIQRTEQGDSAMYLCASSLRDGPQNEQFFGPGTRLTVL.

This clonotype occurred many times. V gene TRBV7-2 combines with J gene TRBJ2-7, with TRBD2 matching 8 bases. Germline CDR1 and CDR2: SGHTA and FQGNSA. The length of the CDR3 is 13 residues. V lost 5 bases, J lost 4 bases, and 4 bases stayed unmatched. The CDR3 nucleotides read TGTGCCAGCAGCCCGGGGGGGTTGTACGAGCAGTACTTC. Translation gives CASSPGGLYEQYF.

At least ten counts were recorded for this clonotype. The J gene is TRBJ1-1, the V gene TRBV7-2; the D is unclear. V was shortened by 3 bases and J by 0 bases, with 8 bases between the two germline ends. The CDR3 extends over 14 amino acids. CDR1 and CDR2 from the germline V gene are SGHTA and FQGNSA. The CDR3 sequence: CASSFSAVNTEAFF. The DNA of the CDR3 is TGTGCCAGCAGCTTCTCAGCTGTGAACACTGAAGCTTTCTTT. Variable domain in full (rest from reference TRBV7-2 and TRBJ1-1): GAGVSQSPSNKVTEKGKDVELRCDPISGHTALYWYRQSLGQGLEFLIYFQGNSAPDKSGLPSDRFSAERTGGSVSTLTIQRTQQEDSAVYLCASSFSAVNTEAFFGQGTRLTVV.

This clonotype was recorded many times. The V call is TRBV20-1, the J call TRBJ2-2; TRBD1 or TRBD2 may be the D gene (7 bases each). Germline V gene data show CDR1 as DFQATT and CDR2 as SNEGSKA (reference sequence). This CDR3 spans 13 amino acids. The ends were cut back, 6 bases at V and 6 bases at J, with 14 bases in the middle. CDR3 coding DNA: TGCAGTGCGGCAGGGGGGGCCTCCGGGGAGCTGTTTTTT. Translating it yields CSAAGGASGELFF.

This clonotype was detected many times. This chain connects TRBV28 to TRBJ1-5, with 7 bases that match TRBD1. The J segment lost 6 bases and the V segment lost 3 bases, leaving 5 bases of the junction unmatched. The germline gives CDR1 MDHEN, CDR2 SYDVKM. This CDR3 region has 14 residues. CDR3 residues: CASSLVDRSQPQHF. The CDR3 coding sequence is TGTGCCAGCAGTTTGGTGGACAGGAGTCAGCCCCAGCATTTT.

The table lists this clonotype with many counts. The CDR3 region has the DNA TGTGCCAGCACGGACACCACAAAGGGAGGGTACGAGCAGTACTTC. Translation: CASTDTTKGGYEQYF. The chain carries TRBV11-1 and TRBJ2-7, with TRBD2 matching over 7 bases. The CDR3 contains 15 residues. Germline assignment: CDR1 SGHAT and CDR2 FQDESV (reference sequence). Trimming cost V 7 bases and J 4 bases; bases outside gene matches: 13.

This clonotype was detected many times. The CDR3 reads CASSLTGSEQYF. CDR3 bases: TGTGCCAGCAGTTTGACAGGTTCCGAGCAGTACTTC. This rearrangement joins TRBV6-5 to TRBJ2-7, with D maybe TRBD1 (6 bases). There are 12 residues in the CDR3. Trimming removed 4 bases at V and 6 bases at J, with 10 bases between. The germline CDR1 and CDR2 sequences are MNHEY and SVGAGI.